Detailed here is one T cell receptor (beta chain). As yet, its antigen is unknown. The sample belongs to a study of blood T cells in healthy people across ages. Using a J-beta primer mix together with a sample-barcoded 5' primer, a second PCR was run for about 6 to 12 cycles. Carrying 12 random nucleotides, a template-switch adaptor labeled each individual cDNA molecule. Sequencing recovered at least 2.5 million CDR3-containing paired-end reads from each sample. MiXCR, applied by TCRdb to the 5' RACE reads, yields one record per CDR3 protein. The sample shows about 1,500,000 distinct CDR3 sequences, roughly 27% of them seen only once. Whole-study results and caveats: Naive T cell percentage showed a strong correlation with TCR beta diversity. The unknown donor CMV status may have confounded expanded clonotype changes.

V lost 1 base, J lost 4 bases, and 12 bases stayed unmatched. Per the germline V gene, CDR1 is SGHTA and CDR2 is FQGNSA. The CDR3 is 18 residues long. This clonotype was sampled from a woman aged 30 to 39 in good health. The chain couples TRBV7-2 to TRBJ2-3; 9 bases are shared with TRBD2. Sequenced material: blood. CDR3 loop: CASSLGSGSREGADTQYF. Written as DNA, the CDR3 is TGTGCCAGCAGCTTAGGTAGCGGGAGTCGAGAGGGGGCAGATACGCAGTATTTT.